Following are 31 T cell receptor beta chains from one sample sequenced in a study of T-cell reconstitution after alpha-beta-depleted transplantation in children. A TCRbeta library incorporating unique molecular identifiers was prepared. TCRdb independently ran MiXCR on the PCR reads; one entry per CDR3 protein. The sample has roughly 590,000 distinct CDR3 sequences, 16% seen once. The material was PBMCs from the stem cell graft donor, obtained from the stem cell graft. Every receptor here comes from a human donor who donated a stem cell graft to a child with acute myeloid leukemia.

This clonotype appeared many times. The CDR3 DNA is TGCAGCGTTAAGAGACCGGTCGGTGAGCAGTTCTTC. This translates into CSVKRPVGEQFF. The chain employs TRBV29-1 and TRBJ2-1; D gene unclear. Trimming removed 5 bases from V and 9 bases from J, with 14 bases in between. Germline V gives CDR1 SQVTM, CDR2 ANQGSEA. This CDR3 region has 12 residues.

This clonotype was counted only a few times. This sequence joins TRBV20-1 and TRBJ2-7, with TRBD1 matching over 9 bases. The CDR3 contains 16 residues. Germline V gene sequence: CDR1 DFQATT, CDR2 SNEGSKA (reference sequence). V lost 1 base and J lost 3; bases outside the gene matches: 10. The CDR3 protein is CSARGSQGAVFYEQYF. The CDR3 DNA is TGCAGTGCTAGAGGTTCACAGGGGGCGGTTTTCTACGAGCAGTACTTC.

In this sample, this clonotype turned up many times. This chain joins TRBV29-1 and TRBJ1-1, with D possibly being TRBD1 (6 bases). The V end lost 3 bases, the J end lost 11 bases, and 16 bases lay between the germline ends. Germline V gene sequence: CDR1 SQVTM, CDR2 ANQGSEA. The CDR3 spans 12 residues. CDR3 amino acids: CSVEAAGEQAFF. Here the CDR3 DNA reads TGCAGCGTTGAGGCGGCAGGGGAGCAGGCTTTCTTT.

This clonotype occurred many times. This chain uses TRBV5-1 with TRBJ1-3; D is ambiguous. Germline V gives CDR1 SGHRS, CDR2 YFSETQ. The germline V and J ends were trimmed by 0 bases and 0 bases, with 7 bases remaining between them. The CDR3 spans 15 residues. The CDR3 loop is CASSLETASGNTIYF. Written as DNA, the CDR3 is TGCGCCAGCAGCTTGGAAACAGCCTCTGGAAACACCATATATTTT.

As for this clonotype: A much more abundant neighbour one base away suggests this may be a read error. The chain combines TRBV7-2 with TRBJ2-3; D is ambiguous. The CDR3 consists of 11 residues. Germline V gene lookup returns CDR1 SGHTA and CDR2 FQGNSA. The CDR3 spells CASSPFDTLYF. The DNA for the CDR3 is TGTGCCAGCAGCCCTTTCGATACGCTGTATTTT.

The chain carries TRBV5-6 and TRBJ2-5; D may correspond to TRBD1 or TRBD2 (5 bases each). V lost 2 bases and J lost 1, with 15 bases in between. Germline V gene sequence: CDR1 SGHDT, CDR2 YYEEEE. CDR3 length: 16 residues. CDR3 residues: CASSFPGAQLQETQYF. CDR3 sequence (DNA): TGTGCCAGCAGCTTCCCCGGGGCCCAGCTCCAAGAGACCCAGTACTTC.

The chain combines TRBV6-1 with TRBJ2-2; D is perhaps TRBD1 (6 bases). With 5 bases removed from V and 6 bases from J, the gap between germline ends came to 13 bases. Germline V CDR1 and CDR2: MNHNS, SASEGT. This CDR3 has 14 amino acids. The CDR3 reads CASSKTDRPGELFF. CDR3 in DNA: TGTGCCAGCAGTAAAACCGACAGGCCCGGGGAGCTGTTTTTT.

This clonotype has a count of ten or more. The rearrangement links TRBV6-1 to TRBJ2-7; D remains unclear. V was shortened by 10 bases and J by 5 bases, with 9 bases between the two germline ends. Germline CDR1 MNHNS, CDR2 SASEGT. This CDR3 has 10 amino acids. CDR3 DNA: TGTGCCACCTGGAGTAACGAGCAGTACGTC. Amino acids: CATWSNEQYV.

This clonotype was counted once. This chain joins TRBV20-1 and TRBJ1-4; D ambiguous. V was shortened by 4 bases and J by 6 bases, with 9 bases between the two germline ends. The germline gives CDR1 DFQATT, CDR2 SNEGSKA (reference sequence). The CDR3 loop spans 12 amino acids. The CDR3 region is CSAMGRDEKLFF. In nucleotides, the CDR3 is TGCAGTGCTATGGGGAGGGATGAAAAACTGTTTTTT.

This sequence joins TRBV20-1 and TRBJ2-5; TRBD1 is a possible D gene (5 bases). Trimming stripped 6 bases from V and 4 bases from J, with 18 bases between. The germline V gene has CDR1 DFQATT and CDR2 SNEGSKA (reference sequence). CDR3 length: 14 residues. The CDR3 here is CSAPASSGSETQYF. CDR3 nucleotide sequence: TGCAGTGCCCCGGCCTCCTCAGGGTCAGAGACCCAGTACTTC.

This chain joins TRBV25-1 and TRBJ1-1; 9 bases are shared with TRBD1. CDR3 length equals 15 residues. Germline V gives CDR1 MGHDK, CDR2 SYGVNS. V shed 2 bases, J shed 5 bases, and the junction held 6 bases outside the gene matches. The CDR3: CASSELGQGGTEAFF. The CDR3 DNA sequence: TGTGCCAGCAGTGAACTGGGACAGGGCGGAACTGAAGCTTTCTTT.

This clonotype was found many times. The V gene is TRBV12-3 or TRBV12-4, the J gene TRBJ1-2; D not certain. The CDR3 runs 12 residues. Trimming shortened V by 6 bases and J by 4 bases, and 9 bases separated the two germline ends. CDR3 sequence: CASSRMGYGYTF. The CDR3 bases are TGTGCCAGCAGCCGTATGGGCTATGGCTACACCTTC.

This clonotype has more than one count but fewer than ten. This rearrangement joins TRBV11-3 to TRBJ2-2; D is perhaps TRBD1 (6 bases). Trimming pared 5 bases from V and 0 bases from J, leaving 16 bases between. The germline V gene encodes CDR1 SGHNT and CDR2 YENEEA. This CDR3 has 17 residues. Written as DNA, the CDR3 is TGTGCCAGCAGCACTAAAGCCGGGACATCGAACACCGGGGAGCTGTTTTTT. It encodes CASSTKAGTSNTGELFF.

There are a few counts of this clonotype. The chain uses TRBV20-1 and TRBJ1-5; D is perhaps TRBD1 (5 bases). Trimming pared 1 base from V and 4 bases from J, leaving 23 bases between. CDR3 length: 18 residues. Germline CDR1 DFQATT, CDR2 SNEGSKA (reference sequence). CDR3 loop: CSARVYGTGVRENQPQHF. In DNA, the CDR3 is TGCAGTGCTAGAGTCTATGGCACGGGGGTGAGAGAAAATCAGCCCCAGCATTTT.

The chain uses TRBV5-1 and TRBJ1-5; D not certain. This CDR3 region has 13 residues. The V end lost 0 bases, the J end lost 5 bases, and 6 bases lay between the germline ends. Per the germline V gene, CDR1 is SGHRS and CDR2 is YFSETQ. CDR3 nucleotides: TGCGCCAGCAGCTTGGAGATGGATCAGCCCCAGCATTTT. It specifies CASSLEMDQPQHF. The entire variable domain, with the rest obtained from reference TRBV5-1 and TRBJ1-5, is as follows: KAGVTQTPRYLIKTRGQQVTLSCSPISGHRSVSWYQQTPGQGLQFLFEYFSETQRNKGNFPGRFSGRQFSNSRSEMNVSTLELGDSALYLCASSLEMDQPQHFGDGTRLSIL.

The chain has TRBV5-1 and TRBJ2-2; D gene uncertain. Germline loops: CDR1 SGHRS, CDR2 YFSETQ. Deletions cut 2 bases from V and 4 bases from J, with 9 bases between. This CDR3 comprises 14 residues. Here the CDR3 reads CASSFGDSTGELFF. In DNA form, the CDR3 reads TGCGCCAGCAGCTTCGGCGATAGCACCGGGGAGCTGTTTTTT.

This clonotype was seen only a few times. J is TRBJ2-3 and V is TRBV7-2; D gene uncertain. The CDR3 sequence is 15 residues long. V lost 1 base, J lost 1 base, and 9 bases lay in between. Per the germline V gene, CDR1 is SGHTA and CDR2 is FQGNSA. The CDR3 DNA reads as TGTGCCAGCAGCTTAGTTTCGGTCCGCACAGATACGCAGTATTTT. Amino acid sequence: CASSLVSVRTDTQYF.

This clonotype was detected only a few times. The gene calls are TRBV12-3 or TRBV12-4 and TRBJ2-7, with 9 bases identical to TRBD1. V shed 7 bases and J 4 bases; nucleotides not matched to a gene: 11. The CDR3 contains 15 residues. CDR3 region: CASTAGQGIFYEQYV. The CDR3 DNA reads TGTGCCAGCACCGCGGGACAGGGAATTTTTTACGAGCAGTACGTC.

This clonotype was found many times. CDR3 residues: CSVGPRTQETQYF. CDR3 DNA: TGCAGCGTCGGTCCGCGTACCCAAGAGACCCAGTACTTC. V gene TRBV29-1 combines with J gene TRBJ2-5, with D hard to call. V lost 6 bases and J 1 base, leaving 12 bases between the germline ends. Germline assignment: CDR1 SQVTM and CDR2 ANQGSEA. This CDR3 has 13 amino acids.

The chain is built from TRBV5-6 and TRBJ1-1; D is possibly TRBD1 (6 bases). V shed 1 base and J shed 6 bases, with 13 bases lying between them. Germline lookup yields CDR1 SGHDT and CDR2 YYEEEE. The CDR3 contains 14 residues. CDR3 DNA sequence: TGTGCCAGCAGCTTGCCCTACAGGGACTCTGAAGCTTTCTTT. Translated, it gives CASSLPYRDSEAFF.

The gene calls are TRBV7-9 and TRBJ2-3; TRBD1 aligns across 8 bases. The CDR3 sequence is 15 residues long. Germline loops: CDR1 SEHNR, CDR2 FQNEAQ (reference sequence). Trimming removed 0 bases from V and 5 bases from J; junction bases left unmatched: 4. The CDR3: CASSLARGLKDTQYF. For the CDR3, the DNA is TGTGCCAGCAGCTTAGCCAGGGGGCTTAAAGATACGCAGTATTTT.

The chain joins TRBV5-1 to TRBJ1-2; D perhaps matches TRBD1 (6 bases). The CDR3 sequence is 16 residues long. V dropped 6 bases and J dropped 0 bases, with 18 bases sitting between them. Germline loops: CDR1 SGHRS, CDR2 YFSETQ. The CDR3 loop is CASIIPRQAANYGYTF. DNA of the CDR3: TGCGCCAGCATCATTCCAAGACAGGCCGCTAACTATGGCTACACCTTC.

This clonotype occurred a few times. The rearrangement links TRBV7-8 to TRBJ2-2; D not certain. The germline CDR1 and CDR2 sequences are SGHVS and FQNEAQ. The V end was cut by 1 base, the J end by 3 bases, with 6 bases between. The CDR3 runs 14 residues. CDR3 loop: CASSLEWDTGELFF. In nucleotides, the CDR3 is TGTGCCAGCAGCTTAGAGTGGGACACCGGGGAGCTGTTTTTT. The whole variable domain, remainder taken from reference TRBV7-8 and TRBJ2-2, is GAGVSQSPRYKVAKRGQDVALRCDPISGHVSLFWYQQALGQGPEFLTYFQNEAQLDKSGLPSDRFFAERPEGSVSTLKIQRTQQEDSAVYLCASSLEWDTGELFFGEGSRLTVL.

Only a few counts were recorded for this clonotype. The chain employs TRBV7-2 and TRBJ2-7; D gene uncertain. Trimming removed 4 bases at V and 0 bases at J, with 10 bases between. This CDR3 is 14 amino acids long. Germline CDR1 SGHTA, CDR2 FQGNSA. CDR3 DNA: TGTGCCAGCAGCTCCCGGTACACCTCCTACGAGCAGTACTTC. It translates to CASSSRYTSYEQYF.

This clonotype has ten or more counts. V and J are TRBV12-3 or TRBV12-4 and TRBJ2-7, with D possibly being TRBD1 or TRBD2 (6 bases each). Trimming took 5 bases from V and 0 from J, leaving 14 bases between them. This CDR3 comprises 15 residues. CDR3 sequence: CASSPQEGGSYEQYF. The CDR3 DNA is TGTGCCAGCAGTCCACAAGAGGGGGGCTCCTACGAGCAGTACTTC.

The chain employs TRBV7-3 and TRBJ1-2; no clear D gene. The CDR3 loop spans 14 amino acids. The germline V gene has CDR1 SGHTA and CDR2 FQGTGA. Trimming cost V 7 bases and J 4 bases, with 16 bases left between them. Written as DNA, the CDR3 is TGTGCCAGCACCGGGCTTCCAGCCCGCTATGGCTACACCTTC. Translated, it gives CASTGLPARYGYTF.

This chain links TRBV29-1 with TRBJ2-1; 7 nucleotides line up with TRBD2. The CDR3 runs to 13 residues. CDR1 is SQVTM and CDR2 is ANQGSEA in the germline V gene. V gave up 3 bases and J gave up 9 bases; unmatched junction bases: 8. The CDR3 here is CSVDERGVREQFF. DNA of the CDR3: TGCAGCGTTGACGAGCGGGGAGTTCGTGAGCAGTTCTTC.

This clonotype was counted many times. V usage is TRBV29-1 and J usage is TRBJ1-1; D unclear. CDR1 SQVTM and CDR2 ANQGSEA come from the germline V gene. The V end lost 7 bases, the J end lost 0 bases, and 9 bases lay between the germline ends. The CDR3 length is 12 residues. This CDR3 is CSADTVNTEAFF. For the CDR3, the DNA is TGCAGCGCTGACACAGTGAACACTGAAGCTTTCTTT.

CDR3 sequence reads: CASSLAPGIEAFF. The CDR3 DNA is TGCGCCAGCAGCTTGGCCCCAGGGATTGAAGCTTTCTTT. The J gene is TRBJ1-1, the V gene TRBV5-1; D is possibly TRBD1 (5 bases). There are 13 residues in the CDR3. V was trimmed by 0 bases and J by 7 bases, leaving 10 bases between them. Per the germline V gene, CDR1 is SGHRS and CDR2 is YFSETQ. Variable domain in full (rest from reference TRBV5-1 and TRBJ1-1): KAGVTQTPRYLIKTRGQQVTLSCSPISGHRSVSWYQQTPGQGLQFLFEYFSETQRNKGNFPGRFSGRQFSNSRSEMNVSTLELGDSALYLCASSLAPGIEAFFGQGTRLTVV.

The chain has TRBV5-1 and TRBJ1-3; D unclear. The CDR3 covers 15 residues. V was clipped by 0 bases and J by 1 base, with 8 bases between them. Germline CDR1 SGHRS, CDR2 YFSETQ. The CDR3 here is CASSLGSGSGNTIYF. The CDR3 nucleotides are TGCGCCAGCAGCTTGGGGTCGGGTTCTGGAAACACCATATATTTT.

The sample holds a few counts of this clonotype. The chain uses TRBV7-2 and TRBJ1-5, with D perhaps matching TRBD1 (5 bases). The CDR3 spans 15 residues. The germline V gene has CDR1 SGHTA and CDR2 FQGNSA. V was cut by 7 bases and J by 4 bases, with 17 bases left in between. In DNA, the CDR3 is TGTGCCAGCACTCGCGGGGGGACGGGAAATCAGCCCCAGCATTTT. It translates to CASTRGGTGNQPQHF.